This T cell receptor (beta chain) derives from a study of T-cell reconstitution after alpha-beta-depleted transplantation in children. Study results and caveats: The study reportedly traced alpha-beta T cells about two months after transplant to several hundred expanded graft clones. At day 60, the high TCRbeta diversity found in some patients originated from recipient T cells and thymic progenitors that had survived. A year post-transplant, T-cell counts and diversity derived mostly from newly produced T cells.

A remark on this clonotype: The antigen is not known.

The length of the CDR3 is 12 residues. Germline V CDR1 and CDR2: SQVTM, ANQGSEA. The V and J ends lost 5 bases and 4 bases respectively, with 11 bases between them. Unique molecular identifiers were built into the TCRbeta library. TCRdb reprocessed the PCR reads with MiXCR, giving one entry per CDR3 protein. This table holds about 350,000 distinct CDR3 sequences, roughly 17% found once. This TCR was recovered from a male patient aged 2 to 9 who had a stem cell transplant for acute lymphoblastic leukemia, so the T cells may come from the graft donor. The sequencing here drew on PBMCs, mostly from graft donor cells, taken 360 days after TCRalphabeta/CD19-depleted stem cell transplant. This sequence joins TRBV29-1 and TRBJ1-1; D uncertain. As DNA, the CDR3 is TGCAGCGTTCAAGGACGGGTCACTGAAGCTTTCTTT. Its translation: CSVQGRVTEAFF.